This TCR beta chain came from a study of shared clonotypes between healthy human individuals (dated by TCRdb to the early 2020s). Study-level background: The cohort included three men and two women between 18 and 49 years of age. For each donor, CD4 naive and CD4 memory were each given three plates, CD8 naive was given two plates, and CD8 memory was given one plate. To estimate repertoire size and how much clonotype sharing occurs between individuals, the study deeply sequenced the blood TCR repertoires of roughly 5 healthy adults. Different laboratories and diverse techniques were used to prepare libraries and sequence TCR repertoires, to increase sequencing depth and limit assay-specific biases. Each donor's leukapheresis produced roughly between roughly 0.94 and 9.5 billion PBMCs. Broader findings and caveats from the paper: Pairwise subsampling indicated that sequencing depth was expected to affect the degree of clonotype sharing among donors. When a few donors were compared, the shared fraction of clonotypes was 5% to 6.5% for naive CD4, around 3.5% for naive CD8, more than 2% for memory CD4, and 0.35% to 0.4% for memory CD8. The small number of donors limited the genetic and exposure-history diversity represented. Sampling was limited to blood, and TCR repertoires in tissue likely differ from TCR repertoires in blood. Compared with non-shared clonotypes, clonotypes shared by all four sorted-subset donors had higher generation probabilities. Naive subsets generally had larger estimated clonotype richness than memory subsets. Even with the large sequencing depth, rarefaction of the sorted-subset datasets indicated that sequencing was incomplete.

On this clone itself: Its recognized antigen is unknown. It has no much larger one-base neighbor in the sample; base qualities were not kept.

The junction shows trimming of 4 bases on V and 3 bases on J, plus 16 bases between the germline ends. From the germline V gene, CDR1 is MDHEN and CDR2 is SYDVKM. Including the terminal cysteine and phenylalanine, the CDR3 comprises 16 residues. Just CDR3 DNA is preserved here, 48 bases in frame from base 1. TCR CDR3 regions were amplified from genomic DNA by multiplex PCR using the deep immunoSEQ assay. Genomic DNA extracted from each cell subset was distributed evenly over all wells of several immunoSEQ 96-well plates, and each plate served as one replicate. Each replicate PCR for sorted subsets received about 180 ng genomic DNA, equal to about 30,000 T cell genomes. Purified libraries were measured with a Qubit 3.0 fluorometer, size-checked on a Bioanalyzer 2100, and measured again with the KAPA Library Quantification kit. Every immunoSEQ 96-well plate was sequenced on a separate single-read 150-cycle Illumina NextSeq 550 flow cell. Processing in the source paper ran as follows. Because only junctional sequences without quality scores were contained in the immunoSEQ output, filtering matching that applied to full-length reads could not be performed. Sequences were annotated with PyIR, a Python wrapper for IgBLAST v1.9, using IMGT germline references to assign V/J genes and CDR3. Any read was removed if the V/J assignment was weak (E-value above 1e-6), the CDR3 was missing, or the read contained stop codons, out-of-frame junctions, or ambiguous translated residues. V3J clonotypes were defined as sequences sharing the same inferred V gene, J gene, and CDR3 amino acid sequence. The percentage overlap between two repertoires was calculated by dividing the number of shared unique clonotypes by the size of the smaller repertoire. Three approaches were used to assess repertoire richness: RTK rarefaction, the Chao1 estimator, and Recon v2.1 estimates of unobserved clonotypes. Generation probabilities for all TCRbeta clonotypes obtained by the gDNA method from four donors were computed using OLGA. As stored in TCRdb, this immuneACCESS dataset retains in-frame rearrangements with V and J assigned. A fraction of the clones does not appear; measured against another copy, unresolved V genes explain less than half of the discrepancy, and the remainder lacks a known reason. V and J calls and clone size are those listed in that table; D and trimming were worked out from the DNA. Recorded for this sample are about 610,000 clones; more than 95% of them occurred a single time. The ten biggest clones cover about 0.06% of the sample.

Healthy HIV-negative adults with no recently reported acute infections or vaccinations were included as donors. Only Caucasian adults living in Nashville, Tennessee, USA were represented among the donors. CD4+ T cells were enriched through magnetic negative selection, after which naive cells were positively selected on CD45RA and the remaining negative fraction served as the memory subset. After blood collection by leukapheresis, PBMCs were isolated using Ficoll-Histopaque density gradient centrifugation and then cryopreserved in the vapor phase of liquid nitrogen. Analytical flow cytometry was used to check the purity and quantity of each magnetically sorted T cell population. Genomic DNA was isolated from every sorted fraction and measured by UV absorbance on a Nanodrop 2000c.

Sequences were obtained from naive CD4+ T cells sorted from blood. In light of the paper, this sample's cell subset or site label describes: CD45RA+ positively selected. This sequence originates from a woman aged 25 to 39 in good health. The rearranged segments are TRBV28 and TRBJ2-1; possibly the D gene is TRBD2, per 5 matching bases. The CDR3 loop reads CASSSPGGAGYNEQFF. The DNA sequence is as follows: TGTGCCAGCAGTTCCCCCGGAGGCGCGGGCTACAATGAGCAGTTCTTC.